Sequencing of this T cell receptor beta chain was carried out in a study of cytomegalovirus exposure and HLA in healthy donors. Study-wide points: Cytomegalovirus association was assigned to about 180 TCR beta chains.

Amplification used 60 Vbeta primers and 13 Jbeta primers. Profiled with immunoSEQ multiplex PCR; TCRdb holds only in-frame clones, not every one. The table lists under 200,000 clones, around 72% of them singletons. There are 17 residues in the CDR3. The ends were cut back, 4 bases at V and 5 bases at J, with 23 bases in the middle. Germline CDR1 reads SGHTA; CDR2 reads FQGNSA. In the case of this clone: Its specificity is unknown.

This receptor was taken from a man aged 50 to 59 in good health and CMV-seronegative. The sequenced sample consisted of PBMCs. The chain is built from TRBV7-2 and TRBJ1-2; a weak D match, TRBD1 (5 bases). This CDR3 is CASSSEVAYGGVYGYTF. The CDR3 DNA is TGTGCCAGCAGCTCGGAGGTCGCATACGGGGGGGTATATGGCTACACCTTC.